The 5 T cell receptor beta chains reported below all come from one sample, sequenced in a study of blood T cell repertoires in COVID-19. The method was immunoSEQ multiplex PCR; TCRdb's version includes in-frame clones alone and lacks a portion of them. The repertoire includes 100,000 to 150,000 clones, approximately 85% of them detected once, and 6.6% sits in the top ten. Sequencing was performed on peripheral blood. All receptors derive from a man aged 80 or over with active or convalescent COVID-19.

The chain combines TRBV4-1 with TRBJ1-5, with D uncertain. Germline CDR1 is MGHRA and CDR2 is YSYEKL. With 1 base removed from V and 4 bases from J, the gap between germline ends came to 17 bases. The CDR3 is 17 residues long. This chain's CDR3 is CASSQVGVRIGNQPQHF. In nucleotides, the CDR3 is TGCGCCAGCAGCCAAGTCGGGGTCCGTATAGGAAATCAGCCCCAGCATTTT.

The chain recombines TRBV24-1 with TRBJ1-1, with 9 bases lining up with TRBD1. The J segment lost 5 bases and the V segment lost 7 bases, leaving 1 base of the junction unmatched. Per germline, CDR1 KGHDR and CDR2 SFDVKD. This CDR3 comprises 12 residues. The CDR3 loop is CATRTGGTEAFF. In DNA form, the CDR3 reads TGTGCCACCAGGACAGGGGGGACTGAAGCTTTCTTT.

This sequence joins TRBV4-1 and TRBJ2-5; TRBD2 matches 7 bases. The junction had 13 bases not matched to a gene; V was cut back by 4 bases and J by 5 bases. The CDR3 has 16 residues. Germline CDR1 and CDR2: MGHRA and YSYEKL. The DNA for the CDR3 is TGCGCCAGCAGCCGCTCCCCTCAGCGGGATGCCGAGACCCAGTACTTC. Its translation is CASSRSPQRDAETQYF.

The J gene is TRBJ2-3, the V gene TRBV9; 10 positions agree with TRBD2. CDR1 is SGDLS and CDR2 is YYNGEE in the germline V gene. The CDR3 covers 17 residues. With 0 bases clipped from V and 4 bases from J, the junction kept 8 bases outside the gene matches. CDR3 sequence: CASSVAVGLAVADTQYF. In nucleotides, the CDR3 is TGTGCCAGCAGCGTAGCCGTAGGACTAGCGGTGGCAGATACGCAGTATTTT.

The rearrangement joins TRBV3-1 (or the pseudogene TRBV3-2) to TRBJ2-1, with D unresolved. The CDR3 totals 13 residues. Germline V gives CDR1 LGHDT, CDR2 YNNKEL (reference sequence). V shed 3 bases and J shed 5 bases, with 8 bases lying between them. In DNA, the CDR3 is TGTGCCAGCAGCCAGTTCCTAGACAATGAGCAGTTCTTC. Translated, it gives CASSQFLDNEQFF.